The clone carrying this T cell receptor (beta chain) has just a few counts. The data were taken from a study of blood T cell repertoires in COVID-19. Repertoires were generated with immunoSEQ multiplex PCR, while TCRdb's copy carries only in-frame clones and drops some. The sample has 75,000 to 90,000 clones, around 78% seen once. The V gene's germline CDR1 is SGHKS and CDR2 YYEKEE (reference sequence). With V trimmed by 4 bases and J by 0 bases, 4 bases remained unmatched. The CDR3 sequence is 14 residues long. The material sequenced was peripheral blood. This clonotype originated in a man in his sixties with COVID-19, enrolled during active disease. The J gene is TRBJ2-7, the V gene TRBV5-5, with 7 bases aligning to TRBD1. This chain's CDR3 is CASSRQGSSYEQYF. In nucleotides, the CDR3 is TGTGCCAGCAGCCGACAGGGTAGCTCCTACGAGCAGTACTTC.